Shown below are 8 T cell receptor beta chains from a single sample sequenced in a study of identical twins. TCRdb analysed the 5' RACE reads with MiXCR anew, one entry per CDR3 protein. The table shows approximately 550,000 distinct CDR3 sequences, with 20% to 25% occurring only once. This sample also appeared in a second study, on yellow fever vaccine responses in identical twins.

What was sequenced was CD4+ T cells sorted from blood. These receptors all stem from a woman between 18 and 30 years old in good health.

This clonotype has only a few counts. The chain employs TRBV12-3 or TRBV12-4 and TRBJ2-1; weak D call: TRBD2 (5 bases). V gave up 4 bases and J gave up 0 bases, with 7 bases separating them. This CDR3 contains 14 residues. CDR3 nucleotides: TGTGCCAGCAGTTCGGCGGGCTCCTACAATGAGCAGTTCTTC. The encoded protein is CASSSAGSYNEQFF.

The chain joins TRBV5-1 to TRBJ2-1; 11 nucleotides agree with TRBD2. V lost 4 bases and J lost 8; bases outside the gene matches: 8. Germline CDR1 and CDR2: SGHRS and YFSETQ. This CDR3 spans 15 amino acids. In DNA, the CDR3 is TGCGCCAGCAGCCCTCGACTAGCGGGAATGGATGAGCAGTTCTTC. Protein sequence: CASSPRLAGMDEQFF.

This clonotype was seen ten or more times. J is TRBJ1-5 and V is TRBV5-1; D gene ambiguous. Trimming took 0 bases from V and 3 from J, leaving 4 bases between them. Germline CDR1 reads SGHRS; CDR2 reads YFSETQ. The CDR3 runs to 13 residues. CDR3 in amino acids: CASSLEVNQPQHF. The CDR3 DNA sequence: TGCGCCAGCAGCTTGGAGGTCAATCAGCCCCAGCATTTT. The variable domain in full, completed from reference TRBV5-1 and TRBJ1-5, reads KAGVTQTPRYLIKTRGQQVTLSCSPISGHRSVSWYQQTPGQGLQFLFEYFSETQRNKGNFPGRFSGRQFSNSRSEMNVSTLELGDSALYLCASSLEVNQPQHFGDGTRLSIL.

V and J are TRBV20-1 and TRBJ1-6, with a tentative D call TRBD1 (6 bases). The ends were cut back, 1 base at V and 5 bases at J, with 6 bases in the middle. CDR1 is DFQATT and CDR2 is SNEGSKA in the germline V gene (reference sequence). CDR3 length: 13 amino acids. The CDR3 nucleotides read TGCAGTGCTAGAGGACAGGATAATTCACCCCTCCACTTT. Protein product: CSARGQDNSPLHF.

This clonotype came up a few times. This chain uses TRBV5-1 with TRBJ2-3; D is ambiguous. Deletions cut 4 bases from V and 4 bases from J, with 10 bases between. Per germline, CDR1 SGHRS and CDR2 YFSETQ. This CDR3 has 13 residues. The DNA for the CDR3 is TGCGCCAGCAGCCGAGGATCCGCAGATACGCAGTATTTT. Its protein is CASSRGSADTQYF.

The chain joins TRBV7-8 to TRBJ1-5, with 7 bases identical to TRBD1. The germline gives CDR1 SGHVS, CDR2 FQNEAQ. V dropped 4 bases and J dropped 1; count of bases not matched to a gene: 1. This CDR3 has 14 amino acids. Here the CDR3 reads CASSSDRSNQPQHF. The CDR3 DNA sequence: TGTGCCAGCAGCTCGGACAGGAGCAATCAGCCCCAGCATTTT.

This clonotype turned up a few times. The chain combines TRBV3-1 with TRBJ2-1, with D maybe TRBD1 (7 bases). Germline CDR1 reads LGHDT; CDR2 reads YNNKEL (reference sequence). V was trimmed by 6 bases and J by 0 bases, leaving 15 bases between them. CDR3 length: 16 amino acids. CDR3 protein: CASRPGGPHSYNEQFF. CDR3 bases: TGTGCCAGCAGGCCAGGGGGGCCTCACTCCTACAATGAGCAGTTCTTC.

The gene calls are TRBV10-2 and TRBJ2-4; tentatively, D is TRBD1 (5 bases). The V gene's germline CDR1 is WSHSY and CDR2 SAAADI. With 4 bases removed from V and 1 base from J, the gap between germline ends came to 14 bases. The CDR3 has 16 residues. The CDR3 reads CASSAGPLGAKNIQYF. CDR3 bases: TGCGCCAGCAGTGCAGGGCCTCTGGGGGCCAAAAACATTCAGTACTTC.